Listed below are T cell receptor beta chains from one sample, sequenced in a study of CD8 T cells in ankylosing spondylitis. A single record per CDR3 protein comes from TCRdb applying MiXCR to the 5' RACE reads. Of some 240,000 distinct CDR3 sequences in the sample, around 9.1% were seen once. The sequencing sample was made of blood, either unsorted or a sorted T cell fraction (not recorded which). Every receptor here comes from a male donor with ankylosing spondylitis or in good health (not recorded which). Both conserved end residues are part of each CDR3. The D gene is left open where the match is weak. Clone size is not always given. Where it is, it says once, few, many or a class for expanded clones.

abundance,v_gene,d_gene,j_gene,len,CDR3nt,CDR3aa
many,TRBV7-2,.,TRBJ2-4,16,TGTGCCAGCAGCTTAAGTGCCGGACGAGGCGGAAACATTCAGTACTTC,CASSLSAGRGGNIQYF
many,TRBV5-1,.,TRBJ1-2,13,TGCGCCAGCAGCTCTGAGACCGGTGGAGGCTACACCTTC,CASSSETGGGYTF
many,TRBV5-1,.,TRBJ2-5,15,TGCGCCAGCAGCTTGGCCAGTAAAGATCAAGAGACCCAGTACTTC,CASSLASKDQETQYF
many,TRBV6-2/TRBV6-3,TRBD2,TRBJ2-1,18,TGTGCCAGCAGTTACCCCACCTGGACTAGCGGGAGGCGTAATGAGCAGTTCTTC,CASSYPTWTSGRRNEQFF
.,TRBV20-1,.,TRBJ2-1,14,TGCAGTGCTAGAGTCCGAGAGGAGTACAATGAGCAGTTCTTC,CSARVREEYNEQFF
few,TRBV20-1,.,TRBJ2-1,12,TGCAGTTACCTCCGGGGGAACAATGAGCAGTTCTTC,CSYLRGNNEQFF
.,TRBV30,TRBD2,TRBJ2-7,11,TGTGCCTGGAGGGGAGGGTACGAGCAGTACTTC,CAWRGGYEQYF
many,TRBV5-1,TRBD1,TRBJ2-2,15,TGCGCCAGCAGCATGGGACAGGCATACACCGGGGAGCTGTTTTTT,CASSMGQAYTGELFF
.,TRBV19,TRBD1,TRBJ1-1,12,TGTGCCAGTACCCAGAGGACAGGAGAAGCTTTCTTT,CASTQRTGEAFF
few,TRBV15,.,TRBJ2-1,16,TGTGCCACCAGCAGAGATGGGCAGGGCTTTGCGAATGAGCAGTTCTTC,CATSRDGQGFANEQFF